This TCR beta chain was obtained from a study of shared clonotypes between healthy human individuals. For this clone: The antigen remains unidentified.

The CDR3 is made up of 15 amino acids. V dropped 0 bases and J dropped 1 base, with 12 bases sitting between them. In germline, CDR1 is GTSNPN, CDR2 SVGIG (reference sequence). General observations from the study: Among a few donors, 4.5% to 5.5% of naive CD4 clonotypes were found in common.

Deep-level settings were used for running the assay. Data came from immunoSEQ multiplex PCR; TCRdb stores just in-frame clones and leaves some out. This sample has under 80,000 clones, with around 57% found just once. The receptor was isolated from a man in his thirties or forties in good health. Source material: memory CD8+ T cells sorted from blood. Subset reported: CD45RO+ cells pooled with CCR7-negative TemRA cells. The chain is built from TRBV30 and TRBJ1-2; D possibly corresponds to TRBD1 (6 bases). Here the CDR3 reads CAWSVLQGNNYGYTF. CDR3 in DNA: TGTGCCTGGAGTGTATTACAGGGAAATAACTATGGCTACACCTTC.